Listed here are 30 T cell receptor beta chains from one sample, sequenced in a study of T cell responses to AZD1222 COVID-19 vaccine. Sequencing used immunoSEQ multiplex PCR; TCRdb keeps in-frame clones, though not all of them. The table has around 150,000 clones, around 95% seen once. This material consisted of peripheral blood, taken on day 0 of AZD1222 vaccination. These receptors were obtained from an adult in good health.

The V and J genes are TRBV7-9 and TRBJ2-3; tentative D call: TRBD2 (6 bases). Trimming cost V 0 bases and J 6 bases, with 16 bases left between them. The CDR3 covers 16 residues. Germline CDR1 and CDR2: SEHNR and FQNEAQ (reference sequence). CDR3 sequence: CASSLALAGGWDTQYF. The CDR3 DNA reads TGTGCCAGCAGCTTAGCGTTGGCAGGAGGGTGGGATACGCAGTATTTT.

The chain couples TRBV4-2 to TRBJ2-1, with D hard to call. The germline V gene encodes CDR1 LGHNA and CDR2 YNFKEQ. The ends were cut back, 3 bases at V and 3 bases at J, with 6 bases in the middle. The CDR3 contains 13 residues. This chain's CDR3 is CASSQDGYNEQFF. CDR3 nucleotides: TGTGCCAGCAGCCAGGACGGCTACAATGAGCAGTTCTTC.

The chain links TRBV19 to TRBJ2-7, with TRBD1 identical over 10 bases. The V and J ends lost 5 bases and 6 bases, in that order; junction bases with no gene match: 4. Germline values: CDR1 LNHDA, CDR2 SQIVND (reference sequence). The CDR3 sequence is 13 residues long. The CDR3 DNA follows: TGTGCCAGTAGTTCGGGGACAGGGGCCGAGCAGTACGTC. It is translated as CASSSGTGAEQYV.

The chain joins TRBV4-3 to TRBJ1-6; D is ambiguous. Germline CDR1 LGHNA, CDR2 YSLEER. The ends were cut back, 0 bases at V and 9 bases at J, with 15 bases in the middle. The CDR3 is 16 residues long. The CDR3 reads CASSQDRAQNGSPLHF. The CDR3 nucleotides are TGCGCCAGCAGCCAAGATCGGGCGCAGAACGGTTCACCCCTCCACTTT.

The chain employs TRBV27 and TRBJ1-5; TRBD1 agrees at 8 bases. Germline values: CDR1 MNHEY, CDR2 SMNVEV (reference sequence). The length of the CDR3 is 13 residues. V lost 5 bases to trimming and J lost 7 bases; unmatched junction nucleotides: 4. The CDR3 coding sequence is TGTGCCAGCAGTATGACAGGGGCCCAGCCCCAGCATTTT. Its protein is CASSMTGAQPQHF.

This sequence joins TRBV3-1 (or the pseudogene TRBV3-2) and TRBJ2-3; 11 bases align to TRBD2. Germline CDR1 reads LGHDT; CDR2 reads YNNKEL (reference sequence). The CDR3 runs to 16 residues. V shed 3 bases and J 2 bases; nucleotides not matched to a gene: 4. The CDR3 DNA reads TGTGCCAGCAGCCACCCACTAGCGGGGGTCACAGATACGCAGTATTTT. It specifies CASSHPLAGVTDTQYF.

V is TRBV28 and J is TRBJ1-1; 7 positions agree with TRBD1. The CDR3 is made up of 15 amino acids. After removal of 6 bases from V and 12 bases from J, the junction contained 19 bases not matched to a gene. In germline, CDR1 is MDHEN, CDR2 SYDVKM. CDR3 in amino acids: CASRPPGQLVSITFF. Written as DNA, the CDR3 is TGTGCCAGCAGGCCCCCGGGACAGCTCGTTTCGATTACTTTCTTT.

The rearrangement joins TRBV5-1 to TRBJ2-7, with D uncertain. The CDR3 totals 15 residues. V lost 0 bases and J 2 bases, leaving 12 bases between the germline ends. Germline V CDR1 and CDR2: SGHRS, YFSETQ. The CDR3 DNA reads TGCGCCAGCAGCTTGGGGCAGGACGGCCCCTACGAGCAGTACGTC. It is translated as CASSLGQDGPYEQYV.

The chain recombines TRBV10-3 with TRBJ1-2; no reliable D call. Trimming left V 0 bases short and J 7 bases short, with 9 bases between. From germline, CDR1 is ENHRY and CDR2 SYGVKD. The CDR3 has 13 residues. CDR3 residues: CAISESPTGGYTF. For the CDR3, the DNA is TGTGCCATCAGTGAGTCCCCAACGGGTGGCTACACCTTC.

The V call is TRBV5-1, the J call TRBJ2-5, with TRBD2 matching 7 bases. CDR3 length: 15 amino acids. CDR1 is SGHRS and CDR2 is YFSETQ in the germline V gene. V shed 2 bases, J shed 2 bases, and the junction held 6 bases outside the gene matches. This CDR3 reads CASSLLATPQETQYF. CDR3 DNA: TGCGCCAGCAGCTTACTAGCGACCCCACAAGAGACCCAGTACTTC.

V gene TRBV6-5 combines with J gene TRBJ2-7, with 9 bases matching TRBD1. CDR1 is MNHEY, CDR2 SVGAGI, per germline. This CDR3 contains 11 residues. The J segment lost 6 bases and the V segment lost 11 bases, leaving 5 bases of the junction unmatched. Written as DNA, the CDR3 is TGTGCCGCGGGGACAGGGACCGAGCAGTACGTC. It translates to CAAGTGTEQYV.

There are a few counts of this clone. This chain uses TRBV5-6 with TRBJ2-7; 9 bases are shared with TRBD2. Germline V gives CDR1 SGHDT, CDR2 YYEEEE. This CDR3 is built from 14 residues. V was pared by 5 bases and J by 4 bases, with 7 bases of the junction left unmatched. The CDR3: CASSVAGGPYEQYV. CDR3 DNA sequence: TGTGCCAGCAGTGTCGCGGGGGGGCCTTACGAGCAGTACGTC.

This chain links TRBV7-9 with TRBJ1-6; D remains unclear. The V gene's germline CDR1 is SEHNR and CDR2 FQNEAQ (reference sequence). Trimming cost V 8 bases and J 7 bases, with 21 bases left between them. The CDR3 covers 16 residues. The chain's CDR3 is CASGEAARGLNSPLHF. The CDR3 nucleotides read TGTGCCAGCGGGGAGGCCGCTCGGGGTCTCAATTCACCCCTCCACTTT.

This rearrangement joins TRBV5-1 to TRBJ2-5; TRBD2 is a possible D gene (6 bases). Germline CDR1 is SGHRS and CDR2 is YFSETQ. The CDR3 contains 13 residues. The V gene lost 3 bases and the J gene lost 6 bases, with 12 bases spanning the gap. This chain's CDR3 is CASSWGLEKTQYF. Here the CDR3 DNA reads TGCGCCAGCAGCTGGGGACTGGAAAAGACCCAGTACTTC.

As to this clone: This CDR3 is missing its conserved last phenylalanine or tryptophan, likely due to a read error. Because the CDR3's place on the DNA is in doubt, the DNA is left out and the CDR3 is given as listed by TCRdb. This chain joins TRBV7-9 and TRBJ1-2. Per the germline V gene, CDR1 is SEHNR and CDR2 is FQNEAQ (reference sequence). 11 amino acids form the CDR3, both terminal residues included. CDR3 region: CASSSTYYGDK.

The chain employs TRBV2 and TRBJ1-2, with unresolved D. The germline V gene encodes CDR1 SNHLY and CDR2 FYNNEI. The CDR3 length is 15 residues. Trimming took 4 bases from V and 5 from J, leaving 17 bases between them. The CDR3 is CASSATADPRYGYTF. CDR3 bases: TGTGCCAGCAGTGCTACAGCGGACCCGAGGTATGGCTACACCTTC.

This rearrangement joins TRBV25-1 to TRBJ2-1; possible D gene TRBD2, 6 bases. The V gene's germline CDR1 is MGHDK and CDR2 SYGVNS. The V and J ends lost 10 bases and 0 bases respectively, with 19 bases between them. The CDR3 is 16 amino acids. Here the CDR3 reads CATQPLDGGSYNEQFF. CDR3 nucleotide sequence: TGTGCCACCCAACCCCTGGACGGGGGCTCCTACAATGAGCAGTTCTTC. Drawing the rest from reference TRBV25-1 and TRBJ2-1, the complete variable domain is EADIYQTPRYLVIGTGKKITLECSQTMGHDKMYWYQQDPGMELHLIHYSYGVNSTEKGDLSSESTVSRIRTEHFPLTLESARPSHTSQYLCATQPLDGGSYNEQFFGPGTRLTVL.

V is TRBV7-8 and J is TRBJ1-5; D not resolved. V gave up 3 bases and J gave up 0 bases, with 12 bases separating them. The CDR3 spans 16 residues. Per germline, CDR1 SGHVS and CDR2 FQNEAQ. CDR3 sequence (DNA): TGTGCCAGCAGCTTCGGACGGACTTATAGCAATCAGCCCCAGCATTTT. Translating gives CASSFGRTYSNQPQHF.

This rearrangement joins TRBV12-3 or TRBV12-4 to TRBJ1-1; tentatively, D is TRBD1 (5 bases). The CDR3 has 13 amino acids. The germline V and J ends were trimmed by 3 bases and 7 bases, with 12 bases remaining between them. The CDR3 sequence is CASSFFSGVEAFF. CDR3 nucleotide sequence: TGTGCCAGCAGTTTCTTTTCGGGGGTTGAAGCTTTCTTT.

The chain has TRBV6-2 or TRBV6-3 and TRBJ2-7, with TRBD1 matching over 8 bases. Germline values: CDR1 MNHEY, CDR2 SVGEGT. CDR3 length: 14 amino acids. With V trimmed by 5 bases and J by 4 bases, 7 bases remained unmatched. The CDR3 spells CASSKGTGSYEQYV. The CDR3 coding sequence is TGTGCCAGCAGTAAGGGGACAGGATCATACGAGCAGTACGTC.

The chain uses TRBV5-1 and TRBJ2-3; D is possibly TRBD1 (6 bases). This CDR3 region has 15 residues. In germline, CDR1 is SGHRS, CDR2 YFSETQ. Trimming removed 0 bases at V and 2 bases at J, with 10 bases between. CDR3 residues: CASSLGDTTTDTQYF. DNA of the CDR3: TGCGCCAGCAGCTTGGGGGACACTACCACAGATACGCAGTATTTT. Variable domain in full (rest from reference TRBV5-1 and TRBJ2-3): KAGVTQTPRYLIKTRGQQVTLSCSPISGHRSVSWYQQTPGQGLQFLFEYFSETQRNKGNFPGRFSGRQFSNSRSEMNVSTLELGDSALYLCASSLGDTTTDTQYFGPGTRLTVL.

This chain connects TRBV4-3 to TRBJ2-1; TRBD2 might be the D (7 bases). Germline-derived CDR1 and CDR2 are LGHNA and YSLEER. The CDR3 totals 18 residues. Trimming removed 0 bases from V and 0 bases from J, with 15 bases in between. The CDR3 protein is CASSQDLGGGGSYNEQFF. CDR3 in DNA: TGCGCCAGCAGCCAAGATCTAGGAGGGGGGGGCTCCTACAATGAGCAGTTCTTC.

The chain recombines TRBV6-2 or TRBV6-3 with TRBJ1-4, with a weak D call TRBD1 (5 bases). CDR1 is MNHEY and CDR2 is SVGEGT in the germline V gene. The V and J ends lost 0 bases and 6 bases respectively, with 17 bases between them. This CDR3 has 17 amino acids. The CDR3 region has the DNA TGTGCCAGCAGTTACTCAGGGGTTCTGTTTAGCCATGAAAAACTGTTTTTT. Protein product: CASSYSGVLFSHEKLFF.

The rearrangement links TRBV2 to TRBJ2-1; D remains ambiguous. V was shortened by 2 bases and J by 7 bases, with 15 bases between the two germline ends. There are 15 residues in the CDR3. The germline V gene encodes CDR1 SNHLY and CDR2 FYNNEI. CDR3 protein: CASSEWFYERNEQFF. The CDR3 region has the DNA TGTGCCAGCAGTGAATGGTTCTACGAACGTAATGAGCAGTTCTTC.

This rearrangement joins TRBV19 to TRBJ2-5; 7 positions agree with TRBD1. This CDR3 spans 14 amino acids. The junction had 11 bases not matched to a gene; V was cut back by 5 bases and J by 8 bases. Germline V gene data show CDR1 as LNHDA and CDR2 as SQIVND (reference sequence). The CDR3 DNA reads TGTGCCAGTAGTGGACAGGCCGGTGTTGAAACCCAGTACTTC. Protein: CASSGQAGVETQYF.

The rearrangement joins TRBV11-2 to TRBJ1-1, with 10 bases identical to TRBD1. This CDR3 region has 16 residues. Germline lookup yields CDR1 SGHAT and CDR2 FQNNGV. V shed 3 bases, J shed 2 bases, and the junction held 6 bases outside the gene matches. The CDR3 nucleotides are TGTGCCAGCAGCTTGGGACAGGGGAATTTCAACACTGAAGCTTTCTTT. This translates into CASSLGQGNFNTEAFF.

CDR3 sequence: CAWSYGGTGETQYF. In nucleotides, the CDR3 is TGTGCCTGGAGTTACGGGGGAACGGGGGAGACCCAGTACTTC. The chain uses TRBV30 and TRBJ2-5; the D gene is possibly TRBD2 (6 bases). V was cut by 2 bases and J by 5 bases, with 15 bases left in between. The CDR3 has 14 residues. Germline CDR1 is GTSNPN and CDR2 is SVGIG (reference sequence).

CDR3 sequence (DNA): TGTGCCAGCAGCTCGCACGGACAGGGGAGGACTGAAGCTTTCTTT. It translates to CASSSHGQGRTEAFF. This sequence joins TRBV7-9 and TRBJ1-1; 9 nucleotides line up with TRBD1. The CDR3 is 15 residues long. The V gene end was trimmed by 4 bases and the J gene end by 5 bases; junction bases not matched to a gene: 8. Germline values: CDR1 SEHNR, CDR2 FQNEAQ (reference sequence).

J is TRBJ2-3 and V is TRBV7-2; the D is unclear. Germline V lookup: CDR1 SGHTA, CDR2 FQGNSA. The CDR3 loop spans 16 amino acids. V was clipped by 0 bases and J by 0 bases, with 10 bases between them. The CDR3 DNA reads TGTGCCAGCAGCTTAGCGAGACCTCATAGCACAGATACGCAGTATTTT. Translated, it gives CASSLARPHSTDTQYF. Full variable domain (remainder filled in from reference TRBV7-2 and TRBJ2-3): GAGVSQSPSNKVTEKGKDVELRCDPISGHTALYWYRQSLGQGLEFLIYFQGNSAPDKSGLPSDRFSAERTGGSVSTLTIQRTQQEDSAVYLCASSLARPHSTDTQYFGPGTRLTVL.

The V and J genes are TRBV7-9 and TRBJ2-1; D may be TRBD2 (5 bases). Deletions cut 4 bases from V and 4 bases from J, with 11 bases between. The CDR3 runs to 14 residues. Per germline, CDR1 SEHNR and CDR2 FQNEAQ (reference sequence). The CDR3: CASSWWERYNEQFF. CDR3 nucleotides: TGTGCCAGCAGCTGGTGGGAGCGGTACAATGAGCAGTTCTTC.